A selection of T cell receptor beta chains follows, all from one sample in a study of blood T cells in healthy people across ages. TCRdb re-analysed the 5' RACE reads in MiXCR, keeping a single row per CDR3 protein. The table shows around 900,000 distinct CDR3 sequences, with roughly 26% occurring only once. The sequenced material came from blood. Receptor source: a woman of 80 years or more in good health. The CDR3 runs from the conserved cysteine through the conserved F or W. A D gene is named only where the DNA matches it firmly. The size field is filled for only some rows; it gives once, few, many or a size class.

NA	NA	TRBV7-9	TRBJ1-5	CASSPGDQPQHF	TGTGCCAGCAGCCCGGGGGATCAGCCCCAGCATTTT
TRBD1	NA	TRBV10-3	TRBJ1-6	CAISEPGQGDSPLHF	TGTGCCATCAGTGAGCCCGGACAGGGGGATTCACCCCTCCACTTT
NA	few	TRBV5-6	TRBJ2-1	CASSLAERNEQFF	TGTGCCAGCAGCTTGGCGGAGCGGAATGAGCAGTTCTTC
NA	few	TRBV20-1	TRBJ2-5	CSARDPAMETQYF	TGCAGTGCTAGAGATCCCGCCATGGAGACCCAGTACTTC
TRBD2	few	TRBV20-1	TRBJ2-7	CSVGRGENHNEQYF	TGCAGTGTGGGGCGGGGGGAGAACCACAATGAGCAGTACTTC
NA	few	TRBV5-4	TRBJ2-3	CASSLDITDTQYF	TGTGCCAGCAGCTTGGACATCACAGATACGCAGTATTTT
NA	few	TRBV7-2	TRBJ1-2	CASSLPGPHGYTF	TGTGCCAGCAGCTTACCAGGGCCCCATGGCTACACCTTC
NA	NA	TRBV7-2	TRBJ2-3	CASSFWRAPSTDTQYF	TGTGCCAGCAGCTTTTGGCGGGCGCCAAGCACAGATACGCAGTATTTT
TRBD1	NA	TRBV28	TRBJ2-7	CASSLSTGGEQYF	TGTGCCAGCAGTCTCAGCACAGGGGGCGAGCAGTACTTC
TRBD2	NA	TRBV5-1	TRBJ2-1	CASSLKSGGRSEQFF	TGCGCCAGCAGCTTGAAGTCGGGGGGGCGTAGTGAGCAGTTCTTC
NA	NA	TRBV9	TRBJ1-5	CAGSVGKGGQPQHF	TGTGCCGGCAGCGTAGGAAAAGGGGGGCAGCCCCAGCATTTT